A selection of T cell receptor beta chains follows, all from one sample in a study of T cells after yellow fever vaccination. TCRdb ran MiXCR on the 5' RACE reads and lists one entry per CDR3 protein. The table has around 320,000 distinct CDR3 sequences, around a tenth seen once. The sample consisted of CD4+ T cells sorted from PBMCs, taken 45 days after the yellow fever booster vaccination. The receptors were sampled from a man aged 18 to 30 who received the YFV17D yellow fever vaccine. Both conserved end residues are part of each CDR3. Fields, in order: V gene, CDR3 protein.

V: TRBV6-5; CDR3: CASRGSTGSVEQYF
V: TRBV18; CDR3: CASSEEGRAYGYTF
V: TRBV3-1; CDR3: CASSPLSRGEGDYTF
V: TRBV12-3/TRBV12-4; CDR3: CASSSTVLRGQYF
V: TRBV7-9; CDR3: CASSPFLGPGTDTQYF
V: TRBV29-1; CDR3: CSVARDRGYNEQFF
V: TRBV9; CDR3: CASSAWRGADTDTQYF
V: TRBV7-8; CDR3: CASSSYSVKPEAFF
V: TRBV5-6; CDR3: CASSSLSGVAKNIQYF
V: TRBV12-3/TRBV12-4; CDR3: CASSLTGWGDEQYF
V: TRBV9; CDR3: CASSVASLSSYNEQFF
V: TRBV6-5; CDR3: CASSYSPSGGLQETQYF
V: TRBV29-1; CDR3: CSVDGLDEAFF
V: TRBV5-1; CDR3: CASSLVGTGELFF
V: TRBV6-6; CDR3: CASRGGNQETQYF
V: TRBV5-1; CDR3: CASSPLGGFGTGELFF
V: TRBV5-1; CDR3: CASAGGAGHAETQYF
V: TRBV12-3/TRBV12-4; CDR3: CASSLDRGWGDTGELFF
V: TRBV10-3; CDR3: CAISETPGPGQFF
V: TRBV5-1; CDR3: CTSSLASGEQETQYF
V: TRBV6-2/TRBV6-3; CDR3: CASSRPVLRETQYF
V: TRBV29-1; CDR3: CSVEARGPQETQYF